This is a list of T cell receptor beta chains from one sample in a study of T-cell reconstitution after alpha-beta-depleted transplantation in children. TCRdb re-analysed the PCR reads in MiXCR, keeping a single row per CDR3 protein. The sample carries 200,000 to 250,000 distinct CDR3 sequences, roughly 8.3% recorded once. This sample comprised PBMCs, mostly from graft donor cells, obtained 360 days after TCRalphabeta/CD19-depleted stem cell transplant. Every receptor here comes from a male patient under 10 years old who had a stem cell transplant for acute myeloid leukemia, so the T cells may come from the graft donor. The CDR3 runs from the conserved cysteine through the conserved F or W. Each record gives: J gene, V gene, D gene, clone size, CDR3 DNA, CDR3 protein. D genes are given only for firm matches. Clone size appears in some rows only: once, few, many, or a class for an expanded clone.

J gene: TRBJ1-4; V gene: TRBV20-1; D gene: -; clone size: many; CDR3 DNA: TGCAGTGCTAGTTTCCTTCTACTGGGGGCACATTTT; CDR3 protein: CSASFLLLGAHF
J gene: TRBJ1-4; V gene: TRBV20-1; D gene: -; clone size: few; CDR3 DNA: TGCAGTGCTGCCCTAGACAGTCCTAATGAAAAACTGTTTTTT; CDR3 protein: CSAALDSPNEKLFF
J gene: TRBJ1-5; V gene: TRBV19; D gene: TRBD1; clone size: -; CDR3 DNA: TGTGCCAGTATGCATGGACAGGGACCTGATCAGCCCCAGCATTTT; CDR3 protein: CASMHGQGPDQPQHF
J gene: TRBJ1-6; V gene: TRBV29-1; D gene: TRBD1; clone size: many; CDR3 DNA: TGCAGCGTCCGGGACAGGGGGAATTCACCCCTCCACTTT; CDR3 protein: CSVRDRGNSPLHF
J gene: TRBJ2-1; V gene: TRBV20-1; D gene: TRBD2; clone size: -; CDR3 DNA: TGCAGTTTACCGGGACTAGCGCATTACAATGAGCAGTTCTTC; CDR3 protein: CSLPGLAHYNEQFF
J gene: TRBJ2-2; V gene: TRBV7-6; D gene: -; clone size: -; CDR3 DNA: TGTGCCAGCAGCTCCCGCGGGTACACCGGGGAGCTGTTTTTT; CDR3 protein: CASSSRGYTGELFF
J gene: TRBJ2-5; V gene: TRBV10-3; D gene: -; clone size: -; CDR3 DNA: TGTGCCACTCAGAAGGGGCTACAAGAGACCCAGTACTTC; CDR3 protein: CATQKGLQETQYF
J gene: TRBJ1-1; V gene: TRBV20-1; D gene: -; clone size: few; CDR3 DNA: TGCAGTGCCCCAAAGGGGGGCCTCACTGAAGCTTTCTTT; CDR3 protein: CSAPKGGLTEAFF
J gene: TRBJ2-3; V gene: TRBV11-2; D gene: TRBD2; clone size: -; CDR3 DNA: TGTGCCAGCACCCCGGGGAGTACTAGCGGGGGGCCCACAGATACGCAGTATTTT; CDR3 protein: CASTPGSTSGGPTDTQYF
J gene: TRBJ2-3; V gene: TRBV4-1; D gene: TRBD2; clone size: few; CDR3 DNA: TGCGCCAGCAGCCAACAAAACCCCAGCGGGGGGGCCCATACGCAGTATTTT; CDR3 protein: CASSQQNPSGGAHTQYF
J gene: TRBJ2-3; V gene: TRBV9; D gene: TRBD2; clone size: many; CDR3 DNA: TGTGCCAGCAGCGCGGGAGGGAGCACAGATACGCAGTATTTT; CDR3 protein: CASSAGGSTDTQYF
J gene: TRBJ2-2; V gene: TRBV12-3/TRBV12-4; D gene: TRBD1; clone size: few; CDR3 DNA: TGTGCCAGCACCGAGGACAGGGACACCGGGGAGCTGTTTTTT; CDR3 protein: CASTEDRDTGELFF
J gene: TRBJ1-5; V gene: TRBV20-1; D gene: -; clone size: few; CDR3 DNA: TGCAGTGCTAGAAGTGTAGGGAAACAGCCCCAGCATTTT; CDR3 protein: CSARSVGKQPQHF
J gene: TRBJ2-3; V gene: TRBV5-1; D gene: TRBD2; clone size: -; CDR3 DNA: TGCGCCAGCAGCTTGAGTCAGCGGGAGACAGATACGCAGTATTTT; CDR3 protein: CASSLSQRETDTQYF
J gene: TRBJ1-6; V gene: TRBV7-2; D gene: -; clone size: -; CDR3 DNA: TGTGCCAGCAGCTTAGCGCGGTGGTCACCCCTCCACTTT; CDR3 protein: CASSLARWSPLHF
J gene: TRBJ2-6; V gene: TRBV2; D gene: TRBD1; clone size: -; CDR3 DNA: TGTGCCAGCAGCGCCCTTTCCGGGACAGGCATATCTGGGGCCAACGTCCTGACTTTC; CDR3 protein: CASSALSGTGISGANVLTF
J gene: TRBJ2-5; V gene: TRBV29-1; D gene: -; clone size: many; CDR3 DNA: TGCAGCGTTTGGGCAAGCCAAGAGACCCAGTACTTC; CDR3 protein: CSVWASQETQYF